The entry below gives a single TCR beta chain sequence along with its context. The antigen remains undetermined. The data were produced by immunoSEQ multiplex PCR, yet TCRdb's version contains in-frame clones alone and is incomplete. The table records tens of thousands of clones, 75% to 90% of them present only once. In every patient, relapse followed autologous stem cell transplantation, while exposure to brentuximab vedotin differed. The sample originates from a study of PD-1 blockade in classical Hodgkin lymphoma. Background on the study: With a 2-week interval, patients received intravenous nivolumab at 3 mg/kg. General study points: The authors excluded patients who started nivolumab under 1 year after ASCT. Before treatment, TCR diversity in newly diagnosed patients was reportedly lower than in healthy donors.

Germline values: CDR1 SNHLY, CDR2 FYNNEI. The CDR3 sequence is 12 residues long. V lost 4 bases and J lost 1, with 5 bases in between. The sequencing here drew on peripheral blood mononuclear cells (PBMCs), taken before the second cycle of nivolumab. This chain uses TRBV2 with TRBJ2-7; D is unresolved. The receptor was derived from a human donor with classical Hodgkin lymphoma. The CDR3 sequence: CASSASSYEQYF. The CDR3, as DNA: TGTGCCAGCAGTGCATCATCCTACGAGCAGTACTTC. Full variable domain (missing parts from reference TRBV2 and TRBJ2-7): EPEVTQTPSHQVTQMGQEVILRCVPISNHLYFYWYRQILGQKVEFLVSFYNNEISEKSEIFDDQFSVERPDGSNFTLKIRSTKLEDSAMYFCASSASSYEQYFGPGTRLTVT.